These 22 T cell receptor beta chains came from one sample sequenced in a study of T cell responses to AZD1222 COVID-19 vaccine. Assay used: immunoSEQ multiplex PCR; TCRdb lists only in-frame clones, some missing. The sample includes 150,000 to 200,000 clones, 90% seen only once; the top ten take 4.3%. The sample consisted of peripheral blood, taken 28 days after the second dose of the MenACWY control vaccine. Receptors were obtained from an adult who received the MenACWY meningococcal vaccine as a control.

V gene TRBV18 combines with J gene TRBJ2-3; D is possibly TRBD1 (5 bases). Germline V gives CDR1 KGHSH, CDR2 LQKENI. The CDR3 runs 14 residues. V gave up 6 bases and J gave up 3 bases, with 13 bases separating them. CDR3 bases: TGTGCCAGCTCCCTAATTAGGGGTACAGATACGCAGTATTTT. Its protein is CASSLIRGTDTQYF. Variable domain in full (rest from reference TRBV18 and TRBJ2-3): NAGVMQNPRHLVRRRGQEARLRCSPMKGHSHVYWYRQLPEEGLKFMVYLQKENIIDESGMPKERFSAEFPKEGPSILRIQQVVRGDSAAYFCASSLIRGTDTQYFGPGTRLTVL.

The chain recombines TRBV6-5 with TRBJ1-3; D is unclear. The CDR3 has 14 residues. Trimming stripped 4 bases from V and 0 bases from J, with 7 bases between. Germline CDR1 MNHEY, CDR2 SVGAGI. CDR3 sequence reads: CASSWAVSGNTIYF. CDR3 in DNA: TGTGCCAGCAGTTGGGCGGTCTCTGGAAACACCATATATTTT.

The V gene is TRBV15, the J gene TRBJ1-4; D call uncertain. Germline loops: CDR1 LNHNV, CDR2 YYDKDF (reference sequence). CDR3 length: 11 residues. V was cut by 4 bases and J by 8 bases, with 5 bases left in between. The CDR3 region has the DNA TGTGCCACCAGCATGCAGGAAAAACTGTTTTTT. Amino acids: CATSMQEKLFF.

The V and J genes are TRBV28 and TRBJ2-2; TRBD2 matches at 8 bases. This CDR3 region has 17 residues. V lost 5 bases to trimming and J lost 1 base; unmatched junction nucleotides: 9. Looked up from germline, CDR1 is MDHEN and CDR2 is SYDVKM. The DNA for the CDR3 is TGTGCCAGCAGTACCCCACGGGGGGGTGGGAACACCGGGGAGCTGTTTTTT. This codes for CASSTPRGGGNTGELFF.

This clone was observed once. V is TRBV7-2 and J is TRBJ1-4, with D hard to call. The CDR3 totals 15 residues. CDR1 and CDR2 from the germline V gene are SGHTA and FQGNSA. Trimming cost V 5 bases and J 3 bases, with 13 bases left between them. In nucleotides, the CDR3 is TGTGCCAGCAGCCCCACTGGGGTGGCTAATGAAAAACTGTTTTTT. This encodes CASSPTGVANEKLFF.

The chain employs TRBV4-2 and TRBJ1-1; D is uncertain. Trimming removed 0 bases from V and 7 bases from J, with 9 bases in between. Germline V gene data show CDR1 as LGHNA and CDR2 as YNFKEQ. CDR3 length: 13 residues. For the CDR3, the DNA is TGTGCCAGCAGCCAAGATGGCTGGGTTGAAGCTTTCTTT. Translation: CASSQDGWVEAFF.

This clone has a single count. CDR3 protein: CASSEEGMPYNEQFF. The CDR3 region has the DNA TGTGCCAGCAGTGAAGAGGGGATGCCCTACAATGAGCAGTTCTTC. This chain links TRBV2 with TRBJ2-1; D is possibly TRBD1 (5 bases). This CDR3 is built from 15 residues. From germline, CDR1 is SNHLY and CDR2 FYNNEI. The V end was cut by 1 base, the J end by 2 bases, with 9 bases between.

V usage is TRBV18 and J usage is TRBJ2-3, with D tentatively TRBD1 or TRBD2 (5 bases each). The CDR3 consists of 16 residues. Germline values: CDR1 KGHSH, CDR2 LQKENI. V lost 3 bases and J 2 bases, leaving 15 bases between the germline ends. The CDR3 is CASSPILGRITDTQYF. The CDR3 DNA sequence: TGTGCCAGCTCACCCATACTGGGACGGATCACAGATACGCAGTATTTT. Full variable domain (outside the CDR3, taken from reference TRBV18 and TRBJ2-3): NAGVMQNPRHLVRRRGQEARLRCSPMKGHSHVYWYRQLPEEGLKFMVYLQKENIIDESGMPKERFSAEFPKEGPSILRIQQVVRGDSAAYFCASSPILGRITDTQYFGPGTRLTVL.

The rearrangement joins TRBV6-2 or TRBV6-3 to TRBJ1-2; 8 nucleotides align to TRBD1. V shed 5 bases, J shed 12 bases, and the junction held 14 bases outside the gene matches. Germline V gene lookup returns CDR1 MNHEY and CDR2 SVGEGT. This CDR3 is 14 amino acids long. CDR3 amino acids: CASSVPGQAGEDTF. As DNA, the CDR3 is TGTGCCAGCAGTGTCCCGGGACAGGCCGGGGAGGACACCTTC.

The chain uses TRBV7-9 and TRBJ2-1; TRBD2 agrees at 8 bases. The CDR3 consists of 15 residues. V lost 4 bases to trimming and J lost 2 bases; unmatched junction nucleotides: 4. Per germline, CDR1 SEHNR and CDR2 FQNEAQ (reference sequence). The CDR3 DNA sequence: TGTGCCAGCAGCTCTAGCGGGCCGACCTACAATGAGCAGTTCTTC. Its protein product is CASSSSGPTYNEQFF. Drawing the rest from reference TRBV7-9 and TRBJ2-1, the complete variable domain is DTGVSQNPRHKITKRGQNVTFRCDPISEHNRLYWYRQTLGQGPEFLTYFQNEAQLEKSRLLSDRFSAERPKGSFSTLEIQRTEQGDSAMYLCASSSSGPTYNEQFFGPGTRLTVL.

The chain recombines TRBV24-1 with TRBJ2-2; D is undetermined. The CDR3 loop spans 14 amino acids. Trimming took 12 bases from V and 4 from J, leaving 17 bases between them. Germline CDR1 KGHDR, CDR2 SFDVKD. The CDR3: CAASDVRGTGELFF. CDR3 nucleotide sequence: TGTGCCGCCTCCGATGTGCGAGGCACCGGGGAGCTGTTTTTT.

The V gene is TRBV28, the J gene TRBJ2-7; 7 bases map to TRBD2. The CDR3 runs to 15 residues. Per germline, CDR1 MDHEN and CDR2 SYDVKM. The junction had 9 bases not matched to a gene; V was cut back by 3 bases and J by 4 bases. The CDR3 spells CASSFKWEGRYEQYF. The CDR3 bases are TGTGCCAGCAGTTTCAAGTGGGAGGGCCGGTACGAGCAGTACTTC.

This rearrangement joins TRBV28 to TRBJ2-7; 10 bases fit TRBD2. CDR1 MDHEN and CDR2 SYDVKM come from the germline V gene. The CDR3 is made up of 17 amino acids. V gave up 5 bases and J gave up 0 bases; unmatched junction bases: 10. CDR3 loop: CASSPHPASGSSYEQYF. The CDR3 DNA reads as TGTGCCAGCAGTCCCCACCCCGCTAGCGGGAGCTCCTACGAGCAGTACTTC.

The gene calls are TRBV27 and TRBJ2-7; 9 nucleotides agree with TRBD1. This CDR3 comprises 16 residues. Germline lookup yields CDR1 MNHEY and CDR2 SMNVEV (reference sequence). The V gene end was trimmed by 2 bases and the J gene end by 6 bases; junction bases not matched to a gene: 11. The CDR3 region is CASSLPVQGALSEQYF. CDR3 bases: TGTGCCAGCAGTTTACCTGTACAGGGGGCTTTGAGCGAGCAGTACTTC.

The chain has TRBV20-1 and TRBJ2-5; D unresolved. The CDR3 has 12 amino acids. From germline, CDR1 is DFQATT and CDR2 SNEGSKA (reference sequence). V gave up 3 bases and J gave up 2 bases, with 7 bases separating them. The CDR3 coding sequence is TGCAGTGCTAGTAAAGAACAAGAGACCCAGTACTTC. Its translation is CSASKEQETQYF.

This clone was observed a single time. The rearrangement uses TRBV7-9 and TRBJ2-7, with a tentative D call TRBD1 (5 bases). Germline V gene lookup returns CDR1 SEHNR and CDR2 FQNEAQ (reference sequence). Trimming cost V 3 bases and J 7 bases, with 13 bases left between them. The CDR3 consists of 13 residues. The CDR3 coding sequence is TGTGCCAGCAGCTTGGGGCAGCCATATGAGCAGTACTTC. This encodes CASSLGQPYEQYF. The whole variable domain, remainder taken from reference TRBV7-9 and TRBJ2-7, is DTGVSQNPRHKITKRGQNVTFRCDPISEHNRLYWYRQTLGQGPEFLTYFQNEAQLEKSRLLSDRFSAERPKGSFSTLEIQRTEQGDSAMYLCASSLGQPYEQYFGPGTRLTVT.

This clone was seen repeatedly, ten times or more. V usage is TRBV27 and J usage is TRBJ2-3; D gene unclear. Germline V gene sequence: CDR1 MNHEY, CDR2 SMNVEV (reference sequence). CDR3 length equals 12 residues. The germline V and J ends were trimmed by 2 bases and 2 bases, with 2 bases remaining between them. The CDR3 DNA sequence: TGTGCCAGCAGTTTACCCACAGATACGCAGTATTTT. Its protein is CASSLPTDTQYF.

This chain joins TRBV24-1 and TRBJ1-1; 11 nucleotides align to TRBD1. The CDR3 spans 12 residues. Germline V lookup: CDR1 KGHDR, CDR2 SFDVKD. Trimming at V came to 9 bases and at J to 4 bases, leaving 0 bases not matched to a gene. The CDR3 region is CATGTGGTEAFF. The DNA for the CDR3 is TGTGCCACCGGGACAGGGGGCACTGAAGCTTTCTTT.

A few counts support this clone. V gene TRBV19 combines with J gene TRBJ2-2; 7 bases agree with TRBD2. The germline CDR1 and CDR2 sequences are LNHDA and SQIVND (reference sequence). Losses at the gene ends were 6 bases for V and 7 bases for J; bases not matched to a gene: 20. The CDR3 has 18 residues. In nucleotides, the CDR3 is TGTGCCAGTAGCCGCCTCGCCCCTGGGAGGGCCGGAGGCGGGGAGCTGTTTTTT. It yields the protein CASSRLAPGRAGGGELFF.

This clone was detected only once. The V gene is TRBV6-5, the J gene TRBJ2-1; 9 nucleotides line up with TRBD2. The germline gives CDR1 MNHEY, CDR2 SVGAGI. The CDR3 has 15 amino acids. The trim removed 7 bases at V and 7 bases at J, leaving 11 bases unmatched. The CDR3 protein is CASKALAGTGNEQFF. The CDR3 region has the DNA TGTGCCAGCAAGGCACTAGCGGGTACTGGGAATGAGCAGTTCTTC.

V is TRBV2 and J is TRBJ1-6, with D possibly TRBD1 on 5 matching bases. This CDR3 region has 14 residues. V was pared by 4 bases and J by 5 bases, with 9 bases between. Germline V lookup: CDR1 SNHLY, CDR2 FYNNEI. CDR3 DNA sequence: TGTGCCAGCAGTGGGGACGTAAATAATTCACCCCTCCACTTT. Protein: CASSGDVNNSPLHF.

CDR3 protein: CASSYLRGNQPQHF. The DNA of the CDR3 is TGTGCCAGCAGCTACTTAAGGGGCAATCAGCCCCAGCATTTT. The chain has TRBV28 and TRBJ1-5; no clear D. Germline V CDR1 and CDR2: MDHEN, SYDVKM. V lost 6 bases and J lost 2, with 11 bases in between. The length of the CDR3 is 14 residues.